The 21 T cell receptor beta chains listed next were all sequenced from one sample in a study of vaccination and CD4 T cells after COVID-19. Antigen specificity for these receptors is unknown. This sample's treatment: approximately nine-day PBMC culture with coronavirus spike peptide pools or control peptides (ViraFEST assay). Oncomine TCR Beta short-read sequencing was applied to DNA from cultured CD4+ T cells. TCRdb ran MiXCR on the PCR reads and lists one entry per CDR3 protein. The profile shows 11,000 to 15,000 distinct CDR3 sequences, about 46% of them singletons. Sequences were obtained from cultured CD4+ T cells from blood. Source of these receptors: a human donor with COVID-19.

As for this clonotype: An end of the junction does not agree with germline; a read error may underlie this. The V gene is TRBV24-1, the J gene TRBJ1-5; TRBD1 aligns across 12 bases. The CDR3 is 15 residues long. In germline, CDR1 is KGHDR, CDR2 SFDVKD. The CDR3 DNA is TGTGCCACCAGTGCAGGGACAGGGGGCAACCAGCCCCAGCATTTT. Residues: CATSAGTGGNQPQHF.

A few counts support this clonotype. The chain recombines TRBV7-2 with TRBJ2-2; 7 bases line up with TRBD1. Germline trimming cut 5 bases from V and 6 bases from J; bases unmatched to any gene: 9. CDR1 and CDR2 from the germline V gene are SGHTA and FQGNSA. CDR3 length: 15 amino acids. CDR3 residues: CASSLSTTGAGELFF. DNA of the CDR3: TGTGCCAGCAGCCTTAGTACTACAGGGGCCGGGGAGCTGTTTTTT.

This clonotype has only a few counts. The chain combines TRBV7-2 with TRBJ1-5; the D is unclear. This CDR3 comprises 14 residues. Germline V CDR1 and CDR2: SGHTA, FQGNSA. V was cut by 5 bases and J by 4 bases, with 12 bases left in between. Here the CDR3 DNA reads TGTGCCAGCAGCCCTAACTTGGGGAATCAGCCCCAGCATTTT. Amino acid sequence: CASSPNLGNQPQHF. The variable domain in full, completed from reference TRBV7-2 and TRBJ1-5, reads GAGVSQSPSNKVTEKGKDVELRCDPISGHTALYWYRQSLGQGLEFLIYFQGNSAPDKSGLPSDRFSAERTGGSVSTLTIQRTQQEDSAVYLCASSPNLGNQPQHFGDGTRLSIL.

This clonotype was observed a few times. The rearrangement joins TRBV6-4 to TRBJ2-5; 11 bases fit TRBD2. Germline-derived CDR1 and CDR2 are MRHNA and SNTAGT. J was trimmed by 4 bases and V by 5 bases; bases with no gene match: 3. The CDR3 is made up of 14 amino acids. CDR3 amino acids: CASSPLAGGETQYF. CDR3 DNA sequence: TGTGCCAGCAGTCCTCTAGCGGGGGGAGAGACCCAGTACTTC.

The chain couples TRBV12-3 or TRBV12-4 to TRBJ2-2; TRBD1 agrees at 9 bases. The V and J ends lost 5 bases and 2 bases, in that order; junction bases with no gene match: 3. The CDR3 has 15 residues. CDR3 nucleotides: TGTGCCAGCAGTGGGGACAGGGCCAACACCGGGGAGCTGTTTTTT. Translated, it gives CASSGDRANTGELFF.

This clonotype has a single count. The rearrangement joins TRBV12-3 or TRBV12-4 to TRBJ2-7; D ambiguous. CDR3 length: 13 residues. Trimming removed 6 bases at V and 6 bases at J, with 15 bases between. CDR3 sequence reads: CASRSTGNSEQYF. CDR3 DNA: TGTGCCAGCAGATCGACCGGAAACAGCGAGCAGTACTTC.

The chain carries TRBV6-1 and TRBJ2-2; 10 nucleotides line up with TRBD1. V gave up 8 bases and J gave up 4 bases; unmatched junction bases: 1. Germline assignment: CDR1 MNHNS and CDR2 SASEGT. This CDR3 is 13 amino acids long. The CDR3 here is CASGTGATGELFF. In nucleotides, the CDR3 is TGTGCCAGCGGGACAGGGGCCACCGGGGAGCTGTTTTTT.

The chain has TRBV5-4 and TRBJ2-3, with 8 bases identical to TRBD2. Germline V gene data show CDR1 as SGHNT and CDR2 as YYREEE (reference sequence). This CDR3 has 16 residues. The trim removed 2 bases at V and 1 base at J, leaving 6 bases unmatched. CDR3 coding DNA: TGTGCCAGCAGCTTTGGAGCGGGGGAGCGCACAGATACGCAGTATTTT. This gives the protein CASSFGAGERTDTQYF. The full variable domain, completed using reference TRBV5-4 and TRBJ2-3, is ETGVTQSPTHLIKTRGQQVTLRCSSQSGHNTVSWYQQALGQGPQFIFQYYREEENGRGNFPPRFSGLQFPNYSSELNVNALELDDSALYLCASSFGAGERTDTQYFGPGTRLTVL.

CDR3 sequence (DNA): TGTGCCAGCAGTGGTTACACTGAAGCTTTCTTT. Protein sequence: CASSGYTEAFF. V and J are TRBV25-1 and TRBJ1-1; D remains unclear. With 4 bases removed from V and 3 bases from J, the gap between germline ends came to 3 bases. This CDR3 is built from 11 residues. Per the germline V gene, CDR1 is MGHDK and CDR2 is SYGVNS.

This chain uses TRBV10-1 with TRBJ2-3; no firm D call. The CDR3 consists of 14 residues. V was trimmed by 3 bases and J by 6 bases, leaving 13 bases between them. Germline-derived CDR1 and CDR2 are WNHNN and SYGVQD (reference sequence). DNA for the CDR3: TGCGCCAGCAGTGAAGATCTTAGGCAGGATACGCAGTATTTT. As protein: CASSEDLRQDTQYF.

V and J are TRBV19 and TRBJ2-1; 7 nucleotides line up with TRBD1. From germline, CDR1 is LNHDA and CDR2 SQIVND (reference sequence). The CDR3 covers 13 residues. V dropped 5 bases and J dropped 4; count of bases not matched to a gene: 2. As DNA, the CDR3 is TGTGCCAGTAGTGGACAGGTTTACAATGAGCAGTTCTTC. Encoded protein: CASSGQVYNEQFF.

Comment on this clonotype: A junction boundary mismatches the germline segment, possibly from a read error. The chain combines TRBV7-6 with TRBJ2-7, with TRBD2 identical over 9 bases. CDR1 is SGHVS, CDR2 FNYEAQ, per germline. The CDR3 has 21 residues. This chain's CDR3 is CASSLAPWKGTSLPSSYEQYF. The CDR3 bases are TGTGCTAGCAGCTTAGCCCCGTGGAAGGGGACTAGCCTCCCTAGCTCCTACGAGCAGTACTTC.

The chain employs TRBV2 and TRBJ1-1; D is unresolved. Germline V CDR1 and CDR2: SNHLY, FYNNEI. V was cut by 4 bases and J by 3 bases, with 9 bases left in between. The CDR3 has 13 amino acids. CDR3 DNA sequence: TGTGCCAGCAGTGGGCAGGTATACACTGAAGCTTTCTTT. It specifies CASSGQVYTEAFF. The whole variable domain, filled in from reference TRBV2 and TRBJ1-1, reads EPEVTQTPSHQVTQMGQEVILRCVPISNHLYFYWYRQILGQKVEFLVSFYNNEISEKSEIFDDQFSVERPDGSNFTLKIRSTKLEDSAMYFCASSGQVYTEAFFGQGTRLTVV.

J is TRBJ2-7 and V is TRBV6-5; TRBD2 might be the D (5 bases). Germline V gene sequence: CDR1 MNHEY, CDR2 SVGAGI. This CDR3 contains 16 residues. V lost 4 bases, J lost 5 bases, and 21 bases lay in between. The DNA for the CDR3 is TGTGCCAGCAGTTCACTCGGTGGCAACGGGGTCGACGAGCAGTACTTC. Translating gives CASSSLGGNGVDEQYF.

The chain is built from TRBV27 and TRBJ2-7; 7 nucleotides align to TRBD1. V lost 5 bases and J lost 5; bases outside the gene matches: 15. The CDR3 has 16 residues. CDR1 and CDR2 from the germline V gene are MNHEY and SMNVEV (reference sequence). CDR3: CASSLQRTGATNEQYF. The CDR3, as DNA: TGTGCCAGCAGTCTACAGCGGACAGGAGCGACGAACGAGCAGTACTTC.

This clonotype has only a few counts. The chain has TRBV20-1 and TRBJ2-1, with 10 bases aligning to TRBD2. The CDR3 sequence is 14 residues long. Losses at the gene ends were 3 bases for V and 9 bases for J; bases not matched to a gene: 8. The germline V gene has CDR1 DFQATT and CDR2 SNEGSKA (reference sequence). CDR3 sequence (DNA): TGCAGTGCTAGTAAAACTAGCGGGGTGGGTGAGCAGTTCTTC. It is translated as CSASKTSGVGEQFF.

This rearrangement joins TRBV11-2 to TRBJ2-6; D is ambiguous. Germline V gene data show CDR1 as SGHAT and CDR2 as FQNNGV. CDR3 length: 15 amino acids. The V gene lost 5 bases and the J gene lost 3 bases, with 11 bases spanning the gap. DNA of the CDR3: TGTGCCAGCAGCGCCCCCCGGAGTGGGGCCAACGTCCTGACTTTC. As protein: CASSAPRSGANVLTF.

This rearrangement joins TRBV18 to TRBJ2-5; no firm D call. This CDR3 comprises 11 residues. V lost 1 base to trimming and J lost 5 bases, with 2 bases between them. Germline CDR1 KGHSH, CDR2 LQKENI. For the CDR3, the DNA is TGTGCCAGCTCACCACACGAGACCCAGTACTTC. As protein: CASSPHETQYF.

This sequence joins TRBV6-2 or TRBV6-3 and TRBJ1-5; 7 bases map to TRBD1. Germline CDR1 MNHEY, CDR2 SVGEGT. This CDR3 spans 15 amino acids. The V gene end was trimmed by 5 bases and the J gene end by 0 bases; junction bases not matched to a gene: 4. The CDR3 loop reads CASSLGQISNQPQHF. The CDR3 coding sequence is TGTGCCAGCAGTCTGGGACAGATTAGCAATCAGCCCCAGCATTTT.

This clonotype was observed a few times. The genes are TRBV12-3 or TRBV12-4 and TRBJ2-2, with TRBD2 matching 7 bases. The CDR3 extends over 14 amino acids. Trimming removed 7 bases from V and 1 base from J; junction bases left unmatched: 3. CDR3 in amino acids: CASTTGGNTGELFF. As DNA, the CDR3 is TGTGCCAGCACCACGGGGGGGAACACCGGGGAGCTGTTTTTT.

The sample holds a few counts of this clonotype. CDR3 nucleotides: TGTGCCAGCAGCCAGAGCTTCTCTGGAAACACCATATATTTT. Protein sequence: CASSQSFSGNTIYF. This chain connects TRBV11-3 to TRBJ1-3; D gene ambiguous. Germline values: CDR1 SGHNT, CDR2 YENEEA. CDR3 length equals 14 residues. Trimming removed 5 bases at V and 0 bases at J, with 8 bases between.